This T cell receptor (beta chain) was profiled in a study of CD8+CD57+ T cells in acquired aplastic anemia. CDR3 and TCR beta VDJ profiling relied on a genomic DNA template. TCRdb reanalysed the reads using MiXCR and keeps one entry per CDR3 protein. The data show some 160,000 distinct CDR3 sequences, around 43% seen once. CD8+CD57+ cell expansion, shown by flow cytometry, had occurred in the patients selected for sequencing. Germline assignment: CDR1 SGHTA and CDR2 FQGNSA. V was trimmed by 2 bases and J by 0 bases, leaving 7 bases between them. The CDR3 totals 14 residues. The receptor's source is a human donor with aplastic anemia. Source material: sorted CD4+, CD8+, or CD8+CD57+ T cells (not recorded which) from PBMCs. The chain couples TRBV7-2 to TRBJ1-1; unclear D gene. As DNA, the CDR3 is TGTGCCAGCAGCTTACAGGTTGTGAACACTGAAGCTTTCTTT. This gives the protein CASSLQVVNTEAFF.